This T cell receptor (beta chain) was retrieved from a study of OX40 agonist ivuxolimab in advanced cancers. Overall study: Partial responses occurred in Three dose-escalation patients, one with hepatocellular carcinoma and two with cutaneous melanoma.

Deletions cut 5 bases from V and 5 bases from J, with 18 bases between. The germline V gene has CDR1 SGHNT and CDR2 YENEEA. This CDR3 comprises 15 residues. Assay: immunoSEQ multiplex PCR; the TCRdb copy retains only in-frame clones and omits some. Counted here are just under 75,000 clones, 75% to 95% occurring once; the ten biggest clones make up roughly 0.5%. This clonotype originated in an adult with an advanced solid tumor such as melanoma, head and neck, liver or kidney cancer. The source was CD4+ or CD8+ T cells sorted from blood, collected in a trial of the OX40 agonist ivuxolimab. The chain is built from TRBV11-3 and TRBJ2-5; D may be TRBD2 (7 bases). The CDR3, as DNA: TGTGCCAGCAGCCTCAATGGTGGGGGGGCGGAGACCCAGTACTTC. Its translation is CASSLNGGGAETQYF.